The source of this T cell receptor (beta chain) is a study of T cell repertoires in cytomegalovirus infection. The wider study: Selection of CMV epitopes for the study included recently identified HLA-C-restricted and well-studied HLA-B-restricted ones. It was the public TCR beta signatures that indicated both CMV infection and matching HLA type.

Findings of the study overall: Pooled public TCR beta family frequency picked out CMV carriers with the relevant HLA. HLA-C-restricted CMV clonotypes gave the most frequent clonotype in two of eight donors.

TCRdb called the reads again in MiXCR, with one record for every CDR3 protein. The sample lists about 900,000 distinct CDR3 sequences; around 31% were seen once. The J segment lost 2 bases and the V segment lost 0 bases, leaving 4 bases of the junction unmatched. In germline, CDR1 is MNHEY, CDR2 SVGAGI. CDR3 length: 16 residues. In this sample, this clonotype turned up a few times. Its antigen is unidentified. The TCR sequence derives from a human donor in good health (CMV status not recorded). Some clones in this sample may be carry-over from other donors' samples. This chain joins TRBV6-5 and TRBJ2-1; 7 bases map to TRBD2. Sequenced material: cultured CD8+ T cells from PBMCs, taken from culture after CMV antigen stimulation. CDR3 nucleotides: TGTGCCAGCAGTTACTCGTCGGGACTAACCTACAATGAGCAGTTCTTC. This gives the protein CASSYSSGLTYNEQFF.